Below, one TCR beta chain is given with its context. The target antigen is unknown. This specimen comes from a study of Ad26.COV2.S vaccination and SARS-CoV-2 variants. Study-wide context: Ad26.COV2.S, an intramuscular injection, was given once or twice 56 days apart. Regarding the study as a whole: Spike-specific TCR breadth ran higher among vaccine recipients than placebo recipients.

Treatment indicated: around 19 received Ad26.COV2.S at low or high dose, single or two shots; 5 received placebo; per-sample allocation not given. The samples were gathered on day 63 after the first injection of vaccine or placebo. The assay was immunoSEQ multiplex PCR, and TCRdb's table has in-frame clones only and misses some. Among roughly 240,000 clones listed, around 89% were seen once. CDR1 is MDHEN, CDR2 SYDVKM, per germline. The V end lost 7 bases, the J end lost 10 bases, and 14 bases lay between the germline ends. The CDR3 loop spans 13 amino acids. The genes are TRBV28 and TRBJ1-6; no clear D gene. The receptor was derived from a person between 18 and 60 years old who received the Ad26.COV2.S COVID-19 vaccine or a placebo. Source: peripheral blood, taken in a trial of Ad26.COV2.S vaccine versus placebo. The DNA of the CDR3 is TGTGCCAGCACCCTAAAACAAAACTCACCCCTCCACTTT. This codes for CASTLKQNSPLHF.